The rows below give T cell receptor beta chains drawn from one sample of a study of human T cells and chemical hapten exposure. MiXCR was run by TCRdb on the reads, yielding one entry per CDR3 protein. This table has 100,000 to 150,000 distinct CDR3 sequences, 8% to 9.5% appearing once. Sequencing input: whole blood. The source is a human donor in good health. Some clones in this sample may be carry-over from other donors' samples. The CDR3 runs from the conserved cysteine through the conserved F or W. A D gene is named only where the DNA matches it firmly. Part of the rows lack a size; the others show once, few, many or a class for expanded clones.

13 | many | NA | TRBJ2-5 | TRBV18 | TGTGCCAGCTCCGGCGGGATGGAAGAGACCCAGTACTTC | CASSGGMEETQYF
16 | many | NA | TRBJ1-5 | TRBV2 | TGTGCCAGCAGTGAAGTCGCAGGGTCCAGCAATCAGCCCCAGCATTTT | CASSEVAGSSNQPQHF
18 | NA | NA | TRBJ1-5 | TRBV2 | TGTGCCAGCAGTGACGGCGTGCAGGGGTCGGCGGGCAATCAGCCCCAGCATTTT | CASSDGVQGSAGNQPQHF
16 | few | NA | TRBJ2-5 | TRBV7-2 | TGTGCCAGCAGCTTAGATGGACGCATAGGCCAAGAGACCCAGTACTTC | CASSLDGRIGQETQYF
14 | few | TRBD2 | TRBJ2-7 | TRBV5-1 | TGCGCCAGCAGCATTAGCGGGAGTCCAGGGGAGCAGTACTTC | CASSISGSPGEQYF
17 | NA | TRBD1 | TRBJ2-3 | TRBV15 | TGTGCCACCAGCAGAGATTTCCGAGACAGGGGCACAGATACGCAGTATTTT | CATSRDFRDRGTDTQYF
16 | NA | NA | TRBJ2-1 | TRBV5-1 | TGCGCCACGGGGAGGGGGGGGCCCTTCGCCTACAATGAGCAGTTCTTC | CATGRGGPFAYNEQFF
16 | many | NA | TRBJ1-2 | TRBV7-2 | TGTGCCAGCAGCTTAGGGGGGGGAGGGCTTAACTATGGCTACACCTTC | CASSLGGGGLNYGYTF
15 | NA | NA | TRBJ2-7 | TRBV4-1 | TGCGCCAGCAGCCAAGGGCAGGGATTATCCTACGAGCAGTACTTC | CASSQGQGLSYEQYF
13 | many | NA | TRBJ1-4 | TRBV12-3/TRBV12-4 | TGTGCCAGCAGTTTGGGGCGCCGGGAAAAACTGTTTTTT | CASSLGRREKLFF
15 | few | NA | TRBJ1-5 | TRBV6-2/TRBV6-3 | TGTGCCAGCAGCAGGGGAAGTTTGGCGAATCAGCCCCAGCATTTT | CASSRGSLANQPQHF
13 | few | NA | TRBJ1-3 | TRBV29-1 | TGCAGCGTCGTAACCGAGACTGGAAACACCATATATTTT | CSVVTETGNTIYF
14 | many | TRBD1 | TRBJ2-7 | TRBV20-1 | TGCAGTGCTAGCCCCCGGGACAGGGGTTACGAGCAGTACTTC | CSASPRDRGYEQYF
15 | NA | NA | TRBJ2-7 | TRBV20-1 | TGCAGTGCTAGAGAGGTCGCTCCTAGCTCCTACGAGCAGTACTTC | CSAREVAPSSYEQYF
21 | few | TRBD2 | TRBJ2-1 | TRBV7-2 | TGTGCCAGCAGCCTGATCACCAGGGGACTAGCGGGGGGGAGCTCCTACAATGAGCAGTTCTTC | CASSLITRGLAGGSSYNEQFF
16 | few | TRBD2 | TRBJ2-2 | TRBV4-1 | TGCGCCAGCAGCCCTGGGGCGGGAGAGAACACCGGGGAGCTGTTTTTT | CASSPGAGENTGELFF
16 | NA | NA | TRBJ1-5 | TRBV30 | TGTGCCTGGAGTACTCCCGGGACGGTCAGCAATCAGCCCCAGCATTTT | CAWSTPGTVSNQPQHF
15 | few | NA | TRBJ2-2 | TRBV29-1 | TGCAGCGTTGAGCTGGCCCAACTTACCACCGGGGAGCTGTTTTTT | CSVELAQLTTGELFF
14 | NA | TRBD1 | TRBJ1-6 | TRBV12-3/TRBV12-4 | TGTGCCAGCAGTTTGATGGACAGGCGAGATCCCCTCCACTTT | CASSLMDRRDPLHF
16 | many | NA | TRBJ2-1 | TRBV29-1 | TGCAGCGTTGAAGATCTCGGGAAAAATCCCTACAATGAGCAGTTCTTC | CSVEDLGKNPYNEQFF
13 | few | NA | TRBJ2-5 | TRBV10-3 | TGTGCCATCAGTGTCAGGCCCCAAGAGACCCAGTACTTC | CAISVRPQETQYF
16 | few | NA | TRBJ2-1 | TRBV29-1 | TGCAGCGTTGAAGATCCTTCCGGGACACTCTACAATGAGCAGTTCTTC | CSVEDPSGTLYNEQFF
11 | NA | NA | TRBJ2-7 | TRBV5-8 | TGTGCCAGCAGCCGAGACTACGAGCAGTACTTC | CASSRDYEQYF
15 | NA | TRBD1 | TRBJ2-4 | TRBV19 | TGTGCCAGTAGTCAACAGGGGCTCCTCAAAAACATTCAGTACTTC | CASSQQGLLKNIQYF
15 | many | TRBD1 | TRBJ1-5 | TRBV19 | TGTGCCAGTAGTATCGGACAGGCCGGCAATCAGCCCCAGCATTTT | CASSIGQAGNQPQHF
16 | few | NA | TRBJ2-1 | TRBV11-3 | TGTGCCAGCAGCTTAGGAGATAGCGGAGCGGCCAATGAGCAGTTCTTC | CASSLGDSGAANEQFF
15 | many | TRBD2 | TRBJ2-1 | TRBV12-3/TRBV12-4 | TGTGCCAGCAGTTTCCCTAGCGGGGGGGACAATGAGCAGTTCTTC | CASSFPSGGDNEQFF
16 | NA | TRBD2 | TRBJ2-3 | TRBV12-3/TRBV12-4 | TGTGCCAGCAGCTCCTTAGCGGGAGGTTGGGCAGATACGCAGTATTTT | CASSSLAGGWADTQYF
13 | many | NA | TRBJ2-1 | TRBV10-3 | TGTGCCATCAGTGAATTGGCGCTGGATGAGCAGTTCTTC | CAISELALDEQFF
15 | NA | NA | TRBJ2-1 | TRBV6-5 | TGTGCCAGCAGCCTCGGACAGAGCTCCTACAATGAGCAGTTCTTC | CASSLGQSSYNEQFF
11 | many | NA | TRBJ1-2 | TRBV11-2 | TGTGCCAGCAGCTTCCGGGCCCACCCCGCCTTC | CASSFRAHPAF
14 | few | NA | TRBJ1-1 | TRBV6-5 | TGTGCCAGCAGTTTTGGCCAGAAGAACACTGAAGCTTTCTTT | CASSFGQKNTEAFF
15 | few | NA | TRBJ2-3 | TRBV5-4 | TGTGCCAGCAGCTTTGGGACCGCTAGCACAGATACGCAGTATTTT | CASSFGTASTDTQYF
15 | NA | NA | TRBJ2-2 | TRBV27 | TGTGCCAGCAGTTTGGCCACAGTGAACACCGGGGAGCTGTTTTTT | CASSLATVNTGELFF
15 | few | NA | TRBJ1-1 | TRBV4-2 | TGTGCCAGCAGCCAAGACAGGGGACAGAACACTGAAGCTTTCTTT | CASSQDRGQNTEAFF
16 | NA | TRBD2 | TRBJ2-3 | TRBV7-2 | TGTGCCAGCAGCTTACGGGCGGGGGTCTCCACAGATACGCAGTATTTT | CASSLRAGVSTDTQYF
15 | few | TRBD2 | TRBJ2-3 | TRBV7-6 | TGTGCCAGCAACCCCTCAGGGCGGGAGACAGATACGCAGTATTTT | CASNPSGRETDTQYF
15 | NA | TRBD2 | TRBJ2-7 | TRBV12-3/TRBV12-4 | TGTGCCAGCAGTTTAGAGACTAGCGGGAACTACGAGCAGTACTTC | CASSLETSGNYEQYF